The sequence of this T cell receptor beta chain was determined in a study of blood T cell repertoires in COVID-19. Study as a whole: The United States, Italy and Spain supplied acute and convalescent COVID-19 samples. PBMCs, B-cell-depleted T cells, or T cells provided the cDNA or gDNA that made up the material.

Germline CDR1 MNHEY, CDR2 SVGAGI. Trimming took 2 bases from V and 2 from J, leaving 16 bases between them. The CDR3 runs to 16 residues. How the authors handled the data: Amplification from reference gene primers served as the basis for estimated nucleated cell counts. The method was immunoSEQ multiplex PCR; TCRdb's version includes in-frame clones alone and lacks a portion of them. The DNA gave D and trimming, while V, J and clone size come from that table. Of more than 90,000 clones in the sample, 85% to 90% were seen once. V usage is TRBV6-5 and J usage is TRBJ2-7, with a possible D match to TRBD1 (6 bases). This receptor was taken from a man between 65 and 80 years old who had recovered from COVID-19. Sample: peripheral blood. The CDR3 bases are TGTGCCAGCAGTTACAGCCCCTGGGACATCACCTACGAGCAGTACTTC. Translating gives CASSYSPWDITYEQYF.